Each of the 20 T cell receptor beta chains below was sequenced from the same sample in a study of blood T cell repertoires in COVID-19. Only in-frame clones appear in the TCRdb table, and some are missing; sequencing was by immunoSEQ multiplex PCR. The sample lists some 38,000 clones; over 80% were seen once. The sample comprised peripheral blood. All receptors derive from a woman in her twenties or thirties in a cohort sampled during active COVID-19.

This clone came up a few times. DNA of the CDR3: TGCGCCAGCAGCCTAAACCGGTTTTCACCCCTCCACTTT. This translates into CASSLNRFSPLHF. V is TRBV4-1 and J is TRBJ1-6; no firm D call. Germline lookup yields CDR1 MGHRA and CDR2 YSYEKL. The CDR3 loop spans 13 amino acids. Trimming took 4 bases from V and 9 from J, leaving 10 bases between them.

This chain links TRBV5-4 with TRBJ1-1, with D maybe TRBD1 (6 bases). The CDR3 runs to 12 residues. V was shortened by 4 bases and J by 6 bases, with 10 bases between the two germline ends. CDR1 SGHNT and CDR2 YYREEE come from the germline V gene (reference sequence). The CDR3 reads CASSIGGPEAFF. Written as DNA, the CDR3 is TGTGCCAGCAGCATAGGGGGTCCTGAAGCTTTCTTT.

The chain joins TRBV30 to TRBJ2-7; 9 positions match TRBD2. Looked up from germline, CDR1 is GTSNPN and CDR2 is SVGIG (reference sequence). The CDR3 runs to 14 residues. V lost 3 bases and J lost 0; bases outside the gene matches: 3. The CDR3 nucleotides are TGTGCCTGGAGACTAGCGGGTTCCTCCTACGAGCAGTACTTC. The encoded protein is CAWRLAGSSYEQYF.

The chain uses TRBV28 and TRBJ1-4, with 10 bases fitting TRBD1. Germline V CDR1 and CDR2: MDHEN, SYDVKM. The trim removed 1 base at V and 5 bases at J, leaving 1 base unmatched. This CDR3 spans 15 amino acids. CDR3 in amino acids: CASSLSGQGNEKLFF. The CDR3, as DNA: TGTGCCAGCAGTTTATCGGGACAGGGGAATGAAAAACTGTTTTTT.

The chain employs TRBV2 and TRBJ2-3; 7 bases line up with TRBD1. Germline lookup yields CDR1 SNHLY and CDR2 FYNNEI. Trimming removed 3 bases from V and 4 bases from J; junction bases left unmatched: 7. The CDR3 runs 15 residues. The CDR3 DNA reads as TGTGCCAGCAGTGATAGACTCCAGGGGGCAGATACGCAGTATTTT. Translated, it gives CASSDRLQGADTQYF.

J is TRBJ1-5 and V is TRBV6-2 or TRBV6-3; D not resolved. With 7 bases removed from V and 5 bases from J, the gap between germline ends came to 12 bases. Germline V gives CDR1 MNHEY, CDR2 SVGEGT. There are 13 residues in the CDR3. The DNA of the CDR3 is TGTGCCAGCACCCCTGCGTCGTATCAGCCCCAGCATTTT. Amino acids: CASTPASYQPQHF.

This clone was observed a single time. This rearrangement joins TRBV18 to TRBJ1-2, with 9 bases lining up with TRBD1. This CDR3 is 15 amino acids long. The junction had 7 bases not matched to a gene; V was cut back by 3 bases and J by 5 bases. The germline gives CDR1 KGHSH, CDR2 LQKENI. DNA for the CDR3: TGTGCCAGCTCACCTCTTAGGACAGGGGAATATGGCTACACCTTC. Its protein is CASSPLRTGEYGYTF.

The chain uses TRBV7-2 and TRBJ1-2; 7 nucleotides match TRBD1. The CDR3 is made up of 15 amino acids. The germline CDR1 and CDR2 sequences are SGHTA and FQGNSA. The J segment lost 4 bases and the V segment lost 3 bases, leaving 8 bases of the junction unmatched. Written as DNA, the CDR3 is TGTGCCAGCAGCTTGAACAGGGGATATGGCTATGGCTACACCTTC. This sequence encodes CASSLNRGYGYGYTF.

V usage is TRBV19 and J usage is TRBJ2-3; 7 nucleotides align to TRBD2. CDR3 length: 15 residues. J gave up 4 bases and V 6 bases, and 10 bases lay outside the gene matches. Per germline, CDR1 LNHDA and CDR2 SQIVND (reference sequence). The chain's CDR3 is CASSLTHAGADTQYF. The DNA of the CDR3 is TGTGCCAGTAGCCTTACCCACGCGGGAGCAGATACGCAGTATTTT.

The count of this clone is one. The CDR3 DNA reads as TGTGCCAGCAGCCGGGGACTAGCAGGCGGGGAGCTGTTTTTT. This gives the protein CASSRGLAGGELFF. The chain carries TRBV11-3 and TRBJ2-2, with TRBD2 matching over 9 bases. V lost 5 bases, J lost 7 bases, and 5 bases stayed unmatched. This CDR3 comprises 14 residues. Germline lookup yields CDR1 SGHNT and CDR2 YENEEA.

The gene calls are TRBV3-1 (or the pseudogene TRBV3-2) and TRBJ2-1; the D is unclear. The germline CDR1 and CDR2 sequences are LGHDT and YNNKEL (reference sequence). V lost 0 bases and J lost 3, with 3 bases in between. The CDR3 spans 13 residues. CDR3 residues: CASSQELYNEQFF. Here the CDR3 DNA reads TGTGCCAGCAGCCAAGAACTCTACAATGAGCAGTTCTTC.

V is TRBV24-1 and J is TRBJ2-1; D unresolved. The germline gives CDR1 KGHDR, CDR2 SFDVKD. The length of the CDR3 is 17 residues. Trimming took off 4 bases at V and 0 bases at J, with 15 bases between the two ends. As DNA, the CDR3 is TGTGCCACCAGTGACCTGCGAGGCCCCAGCTCCTACAATGAGCAGTTCTTC. Residues: CATSDLRGPSSYNEQFF.

There are a few counts of this clone. This chain connects TRBV27 to TRBJ2-7; the D gene is possibly TRBD1 (5 bases). CDR3 length equals 14 residues. Per the germline V gene, CDR1 is MNHEY and CDR2 is SMNVEV (reference sequence). The V end lost 6 bases, the J end lost 3 bases, and 15 bases lay between the germline ends. The CDR3 spells CASRALGQGYEQYF. The CDR3 region has the DNA TGTGCCAGCAGGGCCCTGGGGCAGGGCTACGAGCAGTACTTC.

The chain has TRBV11-3 and TRBJ2-7; TRBD2 aligns across 13 bases. After removal of 5 bases from V and 6 bases from J, the junction contained 4 bases not matched to a gene. Germline CDR1 is SGHNT and CDR2 is YENEEA. This CDR3 region has 14 residues. The CDR3 region is CASSQGTSGTEQYF. The DNA of the CDR3 is TGTGCCAGCAGCCAAGGGACTAGCGGGACCGAGCAGTACTTC.

This chain uses TRBV6-5 with TRBJ2-7; 12 bases map to TRBD2. Germline trimming cut 5 bases from V and 3 bases from J; bases unmatched to any gene: 5. Germline CDR1 is MNHEY and CDR2 is SVGAGI. The CDR3 has 15 amino acids. The CDR3: CASSRTSGTLYEQYF. The CDR3, as DNA: TGTGCCAGCAGTAGGACTAGCGGGACTCTCTACGAGCAGTACTTC.

The chain is built from TRBV15 and TRBJ2-7; possibly TRBD1 for D (5 bases). V lost 0 bases, J lost 1 base, and 16 bases lay in between. The germline CDR1 and CDR2 sequences are LNHNV and YYDKDF (reference sequence). This CDR3 is 17 amino acids long. The CDR3 loop is CATSRDRAGFGSYEQYF. In nucleotides, the CDR3 is TGTGCCACCAGCAGAGATAGGGCAGGGTTCGGGTCCTACGAGCAGTACTTC.

The V gene is TRBV18, the J gene TRBJ1-6; D is unresolved. V was trimmed by 2 bases and J by 10 bases, leaving 9 bases between them. In germline, CDR1 is KGHSH, CDR2 LQKENI. There are 13 residues in the CDR3. The CDR3, as DNA: TGTGCCAGCTCACCAGTAGGAGAATCACCCCTCCACTTT. It is translated as CASSPVGESPLHF.

The CDR3 region has the DNA TGTGCCAGCAGCGTAACAGAGTGGGCCACTGAAGCTTTCTTT. Amino acids: CASSVTEWATEAFF. This rearrangement joins TRBV9 to TRBJ1-1; D unresolved. The CDR3 runs to 14 residues. Per the germline V gene, CDR1 is SGDLS and CDR2 is YYNGEE. Trimming shortened V by 1 base and J by 4 bases, and 11 bases separated the two germline ends.

This chain joins TRBV6-6 and TRBJ1-1; TRBD1 matches 8 bases. The V gene end was trimmed by 4 bases and the J gene end by 9 bases; junction bases not matched to a gene: 4. This CDR3 has 12 residues. Germline assignment: CDR1 MNHNY and CDR2 SVGAGI (reference sequence). The CDR3 DNA is TGTGCCAGCAGTTCGACAGGGGATAAAGCTTTCTTT. Translation: CASSSTGDKAFF.

CDR3 in DNA: TGTGCCAGCAGTCCGGACAGGGCGAACACTGAAGCTTTCTTT. Amino acid sequence: CASSPDRANTEAFF. The chain links TRBV27 to TRBJ1-1; TRBD1 aligns across 8 bases. The ends lost 5 bases at V and 1 base at J; junction bases unmatched: 3. Germline V gene data show CDR1 as MNHEY and CDR2 as SMNVEV (reference sequence). The CDR3 is 14 residues long.